A selection of T cell receptor beta chains follows, all from one sample in a study of human T cells and chemical hapten exposure. A single record per CDR3 protein comes from TCRdb applying MiXCR to the RACE reads. The data show tens of thousands of distinct CDR3 sequences, roughly a tenth seen once. Sample: whole blood, taken in connection with sensitization to the hapten diphenylcyclopropenone (DPC). All receptors derive from a man in his forties with alopecia areata. Some clones in this sample may be carry-over from other donors' samples. The CDR3 runs from the conserved cysteine through the conserved F or W. D genes are given only for firm matches. Size is stated for part of the rows, as once, few or many counts, or as a class when the clone is expanded.

D: NA
size: few
J: TRBJ2-1
V: TRBV7-3
CDR3: CASSNGGPQANEQFF
DNA: TGTGCCAGCAGCAACGGCGGGCCCCAAGCCAATGAGCAGTTCTTC

D: NA
size: many
J: TRBJ1-2
V: TRBV12-3/TRBV12-4
CDR3: CASSESNYGYTF
DNA: TGTGCCAGCAGCGAGAGTAACTATGGCTACACCTTC

D: NA
size: NA
J: TRBJ2-1
V: TRBV6-2/TRBV6-3
CDR3: CASSYSTRSEQFF
DNA: TGTGCCAGCAGTTACTCGACTCGGAGCGAGCAGTTCTTC

D: TRBD2
size: NA
J: TRBJ2-1
V: TRBV27
CDR3: CASSVAGGPKEQFF
DNA: TGTGCCAGCAGTGTAGCGGGAGGGCCGAAGGAGCAGTTCTTC

D: TRBD1
size: NA
J: TRBJ2-7
V: TRBV6-2/TRBV6-3
CDR3: CASSYPQGATVHEQYF
DNA: TGTGCCAGCAGTTACCCTCAGGGGGCCACAGTCCACGAGCAGTACTTC

D: NA
size: few
J: TRBJ1-4
V: TRBV4-1
CDR3: CASSQDEGGLGNEKLFF
DNA: TGCGCCAGCAGCCAAGATGAGGGGGGCCTGGGTAATGAAAAACTGTTTTTT

D: NA
size: many
J: TRBJ1-1
V: TRBV7-9
CDR3: CASSSPGDLTEAFF
DNA: TGTGCCAGCAGCTCCCCAGGGGATTTAACTGAAGCTTTCTTT

D: TRBD1
size: NA
J: TRBJ1-4
V: TRBV2
CDR3: CASSESMGQGNEKMFF
DNA: TGTGCCAGCAGTGAATCTATGGGACAGGGTAATGAAAAAATGTTTTTT

D: NA
size: NA
J: TRBJ2-3
V: TRBV5-1
CDR3: CASYREVSTDTQYF
DNA: TGCGCCAGCTACAGGGAAGTTAGCACAGATACGCAGTATTTT

D: TRBD2
size: many
J: TRBJ2-7
V: TRBV20-1
CDR3: CSARTSGRHTYEQYF
DNA: TGCAGTGCTCGGACTAGCGGGAGGCATACCTACGAGCAGTACTTC

D: TRBD2
size: once
J: TRBJ2-3
V: TRBV20-1
CDR3: CSARVPLGGRALNTDTQYF
DNA: TGCAGTGCTAGAGTCCCCTTAGGCGGGAGGGCTCTAAACACAGATACGCAGTATTTT

D: NA
size: few
J: TRBJ2-3
V: TRBV7-2
CDR3: CASSLFGLLTDTQYF
DNA: TGTGCCAGCAGCTTATTCGGACTCCTCACAGATACGCAGTATTTT

D: NA
size: NA
J: TRBJ2-3
V: TRBV5-6
CDR3: CASSLADLTDTQYF
DNA: TGTGCCAGCAGCTTGGCAGACCTCACAGATACGCAGTATTTT

D: TRBD1
size: few
J: TRBJ1-2
V: TRBV6-1
CDR3: CASSERTGANYGYTF
DNA: TGTGCCAGCAGTGAGCGGACAGGGGCAAACTATGGCTACACCTTC

D: TRBD1
size: many
J: TRBJ1-1
V: TRBV6-2/TRBV6-3
CDR3: CASRTTGVTEAFF
DNA: TGTGCCAGCAGAACAACAGGGGTAACTGAAGCTTTCTTT

D: NA
size: NA
J: TRBJ1-5
V: TRBV6-2/TRBV6-3
CDR3: CASIRSNSNQPQHF
DNA: TGTGCCAGCATTAGGAGTAATAGCAATCAGCCCCAGCATTTT

D: NA
size: many
J: TRBJ1-1
V: TRBV11-3
CDR3: CASSLMISEAFF
DNA: TGTGCCAGCAGCTTAATGATCAGTGAAGCTTTCTTT

D: TRBD1
size: NA
J: TRBJ1-1
V: TRBV5-1
CDR3: CASSENRGKAEAFF
DNA: TGCGCCAGCAGCGAGAACAGGGGGAAAGCTGAAGCTTTCTTT

D: TRBD1
size: NA
J: TRBJ2-3
V: TRBV5-4
CDR3: CASSPLRTGGTDTQYF
DNA: TGTGCCAGCAGCCCTCTTCGAACAGGGGGCACAGATACGCAGTATTTT

D: NA
size: many
J: TRBJ2-2
V: TRBV28
CDR3: CASSLGSRRTGELFF
DNA: TGTGCCAGCAGTTTAGGATCTCGGCGCACCGGGGAGCTGTTTTTT

D: NA
size: many
J: TRBJ1-1
V: TRBV3-1
CDR3: CASSRSDTEAFF
DNA: TGTGCCAGCAGCCGAAGTGACACTGAAGCTTTCTTT

D: NA
size: few
J: TRBJ1-5
V: TRBV7-9
CDR3: CASSSAGHQPQHF
DNA: TGTGCCAGCAGCTCCGCCGGGCATCAGCCCCAGCATTTT

D: NA
size: many
J: TRBJ2-1
V: TRBV3-1
CDR3: CASSQSITPLNWEQFF
DNA: TGTGCCAGCAGCCAATCTATCACCCCACTTAATTGGGAGCAGTTCTTC

D: TRBD1
size: NA
J: TRBJ2-3
V: TRBV6-2/TRBV6-3
CDR3: CASSSDRGPRGHTQYF
DNA: TGTGCCAGCAGTTCGGACAGGGGGCCCCGCGGGCATACGCAGTATTTT

D: NA
size: NA
J: TRBJ1-4
V: TRBV20-1
CDR3: CSASRPGHNEKLFF
DNA: TGCAGTGCTAGTCGTCCGGGCCATAATGAAAAACTGTTTTTT

D: TRBD1
size: few
J: TRBJ2-7
V: TRBV2
CDR3: CASSGREGGLTYEQYF
DNA: TGTGCCAGCAGCGGTCGGGAAGGGGGCCTTACATACGAGCAGTACTTC

D: NA
size: NA
J: TRBJ2-1
V: TRBV6-5
CDR3: CASRDDVMQVQFF
DNA: TGTGCCAGCAGGGATGACGTTATGCAGGTACAGTTCTTC

D: TRBD2
size: few
J: TRBJ2-3
V: TRBV12-3/TRBV12-4
CDR3: CASSYPSGRSDTQYF
DNA: TGTGCCAGCAGCTACCCTAGCGGGAGGTCAGATACGCAGTATTTT

D: TRBD2
size: few
J: TRBJ2-3
V: TRBV6-5
CDR3: CASSYASGTSTDTQYF
DNA: TGTGCCAGCAGTTACGCCAGCGGGACTAGCACAGATACGCAGTATTTT

D: NA
size: many
J: TRBJ1-5
V: TRBV7-2
CDR3: CASSLGRGSNQPQHF
DNA: TGTGCCAGCAGCTTAGGCCGGGGATCAAATCAGCCCCAGCATTTT

D: NA
size: many
J: TRBJ1-2
V: TRBV12-3/TRBV12-4
CDR3: CASSLGSNYGYTF
DNA: TGTGCCAGCAGTTTAGGCAGTAACTATGGCTACACCTTC

D: NA
size: NA
J: TRBJ2-3
V: TRBV5-4
CDR3: CASSYGGGYPRDTQYF
DNA: TGTGCCAGCAGCTACGGGGGAGGATATCCTAGAGATACGCAGTATTTT

D: NA
size: NA
J: TRBJ1-5
V: TRBV7-2
CDR3: CASSLDAQPQHF
DNA: TGTGCCAGCAGCTTAGATGCCCAGCCCCAGCATTTT

D: NA
size: few
J: TRBJ2-1
V: TRBV2
CDR3: CASSDGIYNEQFF
DNA: TGTGCCAGCAGTGATGGGATCTACAATGAGCAGTTCTTC

D: NA
size: few
J: TRBJ2-3
V: TRBV20-1
CDR3: CSARESSPGGTDTQYF
DNA: TGCAGTGCTAGAGAAAGTAGCCCCGGGGGCACAGATACGCAGTATTTT

D: TRBD2
size: NA
J: TRBJ2-3
V: TRBV4-2
CDR3: CASSLTSDTDTQYF
DNA: TGTGCCAGCAGCCTGACTAGCGACACAGATACGCAGTATTTT

D: NA
size: NA
J: TRBJ2-2
V: TRBV12-3/TRBV12-4
CDR3: CASTPGPGLETGELFF
DNA: TGTGCCAGCACGCCCGGCCCAGGGTTAGAAACCGGGGAGCTGTTTTTT

D: TRBD1
size: many
J: TRBJ2-1
V: TRBV20-1
CDR3: CSARDFGQGRREQFF
DNA: TGCAGTGCTAGAGATTTTGGACAGGGAAGAAGGGAGCAGTTCTTC

D: NA
size: NA
J: TRBJ1-1
V: TRBV6-5
CDR3: CASSRGSVERTEAFF
DNA: TGTGCCAGCAGCCGGGGTAGTGTAGAGAGGACTGAAGCTTTCTTT

D: TRBD1
size: few
J: TRBJ2-7
V: TRBV20-1
CDR3: CSAVGTGIIYEQYF
DNA: TGCAGTGCTGTCGGGACAGGGATAATCTACGAGCAGTACTTC

D: NA
size: many
J: TRBJ2-3
V: TRBV7-2
CDR3: CASSAGFDTDTQYF
DNA: TGTGCCAGCAGCGCCGGATTCGACACAGATACGCAGTATTTT

D: TRBD1
size: NA
J: TRBJ1-2
V: TRBV20-1
CDR3: CSARSLTGGDYGYTF
DNA: TGCAGTGCTAGATCCTTGACAGGGGGCGACTATGGCTACACCTTC

D: TRBD1
size: many
J: TRBJ1-1
V: TRBV4-3
CDR3: CASSPTGATAEAFF
DNA: TGCGCCAGCAGCCCTACAGGGGCAACCGCTGAAGCTTTCTTT

D: NA
size: NA
J: TRBJ2-1
V: TRBV29-1
CDR3: CSVVAGYNEQFF
DNA: TGCAGCGTTGTCGCGGGATACAATGAGCAGTTCTTC

D: NA
size: NA
J: TRBJ1-6
V: TRBV6-5
CDR3: CASSYSIMGSSYNSPLHF
DNA: TGTGCCAGCAGTTACTCGATAATGGGGAGCTCCTATAATTCACCCCTCCACTTT

D: TRBD2
size: NA
J: TRBJ2-3
V: TRBV10-3
CDR3: CAITGGYRDTQYF
DNA: TGTGCCATCACCGGGGGGTATAGGGATACGCAGTATTTT

D: TRBD1
size: NA
J: TRBJ2-7
V: TRBV7-8
CDR3: CASSLDGQGAFYEQYF
DNA: TGTGCCAGCAGCTTAGATGGACAGGGTGCTTTCTACGAGCAGTACTTC

D: NA
size: few
J: TRBJ1-1
V: TRBV9
CDR3: CASSVVPGQDTEAFF
DNA: TGTGCCAGCAGCGTAGTGCCAGGGCAGGACACTGAAGCTTTCTTT

D: NA
size: many
J: TRBJ2-5
V: TRBV29-1
CDR3: CSVLTQEGTQYF
DNA: TGCAGCGTTTTGACACAGGAAGGGACCCAGTACTTC

D: NA
size: few
J: TRBJ1-3
V: TRBV20-1
CDR3: CSAIPGGEAGNTIYF
DNA: TGCAGTGCTATCCCCGGGGGAGAAGCTGGAAACACCATATATTTT

D: NA
size: NA
J: TRBJ2-3
V: TRBV7-3
CDR3: CASSSTGLGDTQYF
DNA: TGTGCCAGCAGCTCTACAGGGCTGGGGGATACGCAGTATTTT

D: NA
size: NA
J: TRBJ2-3
V: TRBV6-5
CDR3: CASSLLGSSTDTQYF
DNA: TGTGCCAGCAGCCTTTTGGGGAGCAGCACAGATACGCAGTATTTT

D: TRBD1
size: few
J: TRBJ2-7
V: TRBV28
CDR3: CASSSGQGVYEQYF
DNA: TGTGCCAGCAGTAGCGGACAGGGTGTGTACGAGCAGTACTTC

D: NA
size: few
J: TRBJ2-3
V: TRBV29-1
CDR3: CSGVTSTDTQYF
DNA: TGCAGCGGGGTAACTAGCACAGATACGCAGTATTTT

D: NA
size: NA
J: TRBJ2-3
V: TRBV28
CDR3: CASSLSLGLATQYF
DNA: TGTGCCAGCAGTTTATCTCTAGGACTGGCTACGCAGTATTTT

D: NA
size: many
J: TRBJ2-3
V: TRBV4-2
CDR3: CASSQDGDFTDTQYF
DNA: TGTGCCAGCAGCCAAGATGGGGATTTCACAGATACGCAGTATTTT

D: TRBD1
size: few
J: TRBJ2-5
V: TRBV5-6
CDR3: CASSFGQAPQETQYF
DNA: TGTGCCAGCAGCTTTGGACAGGCTCCACAAGAGACCCAGTACTTC